This paragraph covers one TCR beta chain sequence. These data originate in a study of shared clonotypes between healthy human individuals. The repertoire was sequenced with immunoSEQ multiplex PCR; TCRdb's copy has only in-frame clones and lacks some. The data contain around 600,000 clones, around 97% of them singletons. V lost 4 bases to trimming and J lost 6 bases; unmatched junction nucleotides: 9. The CDR3 consists of 15 residues. Germline CDR1 SGHDT, CDR2 YYEEEE. V gene TRBV5-6 combines with J gene TRBJ2-7; 11 bases align to TRBD2. Sequenced: naive CD4+ T cells sorted from blood. Subset of the sample: CD45RA+ positively selected. This sequence originates from a woman aged 25-40 years in good health. The CDR3 is CASSRLAGGPAEQYF. In nucleotides, the CDR3 is TGTGCCAGCAGCAGGCTAGCGGGAGGACCAGCCGAGCAGTACTTC.